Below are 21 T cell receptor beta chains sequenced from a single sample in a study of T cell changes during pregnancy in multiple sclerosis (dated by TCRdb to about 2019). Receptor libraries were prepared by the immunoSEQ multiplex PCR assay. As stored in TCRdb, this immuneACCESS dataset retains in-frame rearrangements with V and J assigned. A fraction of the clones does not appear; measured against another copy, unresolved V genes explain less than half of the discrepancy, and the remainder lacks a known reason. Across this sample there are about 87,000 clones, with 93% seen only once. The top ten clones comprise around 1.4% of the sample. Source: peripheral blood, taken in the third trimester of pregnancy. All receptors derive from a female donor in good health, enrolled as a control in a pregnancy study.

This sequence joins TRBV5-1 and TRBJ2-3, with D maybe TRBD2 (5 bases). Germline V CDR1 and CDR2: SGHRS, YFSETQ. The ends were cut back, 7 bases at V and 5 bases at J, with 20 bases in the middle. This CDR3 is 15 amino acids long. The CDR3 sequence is CASLPTGLGGDTQYF. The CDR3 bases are TGCGCCAGCCTTCCAACGGGTTTAGGAGGAGATACGCAGTATTTT.

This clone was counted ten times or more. The CDR3 spells CASSQVQGENTEAFF. CDR3 DNA: TGTGCCAGCAGCCAAGTACAGGGAGAAAACACTGAAGCTTTCTTT. The genes are TRBV4-2 and TRBJ1-1; maybe TRBD1 (6 bases). Trimming left V 1 base short and J 2 bases short, with 11 bases between. The CDR3 runs to 15 residues. Germline V gene sequence: CDR1 LGHNA, CDR2 YNFKEQ.

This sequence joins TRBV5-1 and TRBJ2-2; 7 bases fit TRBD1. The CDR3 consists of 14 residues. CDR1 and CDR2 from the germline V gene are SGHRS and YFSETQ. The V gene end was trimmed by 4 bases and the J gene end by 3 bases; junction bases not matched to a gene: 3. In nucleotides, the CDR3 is TGCGCCAGCAGCACAACAGGGGACACCGGGGAGCTGTTTTTT. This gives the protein CASSTTGDTGELFF.

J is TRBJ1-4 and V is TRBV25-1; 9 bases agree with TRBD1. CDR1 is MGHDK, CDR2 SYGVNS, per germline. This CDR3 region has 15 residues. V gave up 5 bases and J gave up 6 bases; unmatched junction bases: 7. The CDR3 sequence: CASSSFRDRDEKLFF. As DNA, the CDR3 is TGTGCCAGCAGTTCGTTCCGGGACAGGGATGAAAAACTGTTTTTT.

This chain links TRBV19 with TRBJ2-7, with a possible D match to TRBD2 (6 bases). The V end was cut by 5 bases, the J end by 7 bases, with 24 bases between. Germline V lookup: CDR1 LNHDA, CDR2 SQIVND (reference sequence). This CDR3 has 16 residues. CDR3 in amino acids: CASSPDRDSRGREQYF. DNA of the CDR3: TGTGCCAGTAGTCCCGATAGGGACTCCCGGGGGAGGGAGCAGTACTTC.

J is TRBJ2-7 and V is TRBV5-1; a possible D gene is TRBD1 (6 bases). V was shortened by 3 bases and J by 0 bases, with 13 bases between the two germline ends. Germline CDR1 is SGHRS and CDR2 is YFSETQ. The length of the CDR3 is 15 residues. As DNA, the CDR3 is TGCGCCAGCAGCTCTAACCCGGACAGCTCCTACGAGCAGTACTTC. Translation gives CASSSNPDSSYEQYF.

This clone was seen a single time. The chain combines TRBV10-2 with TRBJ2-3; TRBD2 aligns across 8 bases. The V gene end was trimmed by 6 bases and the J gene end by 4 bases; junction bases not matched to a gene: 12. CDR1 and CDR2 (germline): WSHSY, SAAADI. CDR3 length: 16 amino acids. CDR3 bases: TGCGCCAGCAGGGCCGGGACTAGAAGTTTGTCAGATACGCAGTATTTT. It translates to CASRAGTRSLSDTQYF.

The DNA of the CDR3 is TGTGCCAGCAGTGAACTAGCGGGAGGGCCAGAGACCCAGTACTTC. Residues: CASSELAGGPETQYF. This chain uses TRBV6-1 with TRBJ2-5; 12 bases are shared with TRBD2. Germline lookup yields CDR1 MNHNS and CDR2 SASEGT. Losses at the gene ends were 2 bases for V and 4 bases for J; bases not matched to a gene: 2. There are 15 residues in the CDR3.

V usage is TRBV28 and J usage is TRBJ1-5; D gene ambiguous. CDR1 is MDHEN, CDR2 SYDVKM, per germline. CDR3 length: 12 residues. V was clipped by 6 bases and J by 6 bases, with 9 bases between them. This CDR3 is CASRTDVQPQHF. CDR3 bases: TGTGCCAGCAGGACTGATGTTCAGCCCCAGCATTTT.

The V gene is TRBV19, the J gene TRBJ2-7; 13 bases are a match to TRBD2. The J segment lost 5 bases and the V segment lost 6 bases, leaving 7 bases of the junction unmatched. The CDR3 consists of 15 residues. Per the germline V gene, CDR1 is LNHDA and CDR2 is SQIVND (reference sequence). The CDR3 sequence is CASRKGLAGRDEQYF. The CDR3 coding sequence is TGTGCCAGTAGGAAGGGACTAGCGGGACGAGACGAGCAGTACTTC.

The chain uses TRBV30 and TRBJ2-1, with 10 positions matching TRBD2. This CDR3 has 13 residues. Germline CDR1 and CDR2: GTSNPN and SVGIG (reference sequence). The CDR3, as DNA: TGTGCGCTAGCGGGAGTCTCCTACAATGAGCAGTTCTTC. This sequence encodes CALAGVSYNEQFF.

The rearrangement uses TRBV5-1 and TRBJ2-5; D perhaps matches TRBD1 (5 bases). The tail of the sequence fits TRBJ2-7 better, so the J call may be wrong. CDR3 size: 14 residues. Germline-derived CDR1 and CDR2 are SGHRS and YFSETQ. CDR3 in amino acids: CASSHGQQGGEQYF. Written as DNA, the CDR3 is TGCGCCAGCAGCCATGGGCAGCAGGGCGGCGAGCAGTACTTC.

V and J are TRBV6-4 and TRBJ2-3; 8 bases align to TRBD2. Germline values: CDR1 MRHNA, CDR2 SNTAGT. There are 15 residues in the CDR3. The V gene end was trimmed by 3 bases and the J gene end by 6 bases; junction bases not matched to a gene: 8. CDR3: CASSERSGSLDTQYF. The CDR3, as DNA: TGTGCCAGCAGTGAGCGAAGCGGGAGCTTGGATACGCAGTATTTT.

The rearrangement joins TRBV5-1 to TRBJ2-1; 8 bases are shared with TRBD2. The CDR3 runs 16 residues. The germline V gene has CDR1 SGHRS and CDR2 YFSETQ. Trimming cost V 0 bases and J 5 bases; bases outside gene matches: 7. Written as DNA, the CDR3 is TGCGCCAGCAGCTTGGAGATTAGCGGGGCTCACAATGAGCAGTTCTTC. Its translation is CASSLEISGAHNEQFF.

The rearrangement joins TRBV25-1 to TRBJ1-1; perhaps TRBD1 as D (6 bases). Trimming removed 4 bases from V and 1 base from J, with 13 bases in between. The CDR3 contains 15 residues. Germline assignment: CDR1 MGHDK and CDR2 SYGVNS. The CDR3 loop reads CASSVAGVTNTEAFF. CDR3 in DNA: TGTGCCAGCAGTGTGGCAGGGGTTACGAACACTGAAGCTTTCTTT.

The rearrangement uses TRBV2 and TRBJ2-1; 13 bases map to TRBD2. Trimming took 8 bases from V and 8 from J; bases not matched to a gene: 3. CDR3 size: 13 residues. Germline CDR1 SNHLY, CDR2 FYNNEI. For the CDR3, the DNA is TGTGCCAGCGGGACTAGCGGGATGGATGAGCAGTTCTTC. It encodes CASGTSGMDEQFF.

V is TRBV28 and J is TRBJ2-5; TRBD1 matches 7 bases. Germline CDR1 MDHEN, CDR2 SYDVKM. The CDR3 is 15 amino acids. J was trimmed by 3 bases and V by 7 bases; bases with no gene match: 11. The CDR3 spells CASTPRDSLEETQYF. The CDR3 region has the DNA TGTGCCAGCACCCCTAGGGACAGCCTCGAAGAGACCCAGTACTTC.

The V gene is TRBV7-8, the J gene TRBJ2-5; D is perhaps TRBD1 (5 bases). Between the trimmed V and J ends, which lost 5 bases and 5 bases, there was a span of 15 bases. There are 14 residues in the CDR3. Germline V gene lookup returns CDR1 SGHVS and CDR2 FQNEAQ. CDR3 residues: CASSQQAARETQYF. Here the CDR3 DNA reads TGTGCCAGCAGCCAACAGGCTGCCAGGGAGACCCAGTACTTC.

CDR3 amino acids: CASMGQAYNEQFF. The CDR3, as DNA: TGTGCCAGCATGGGACAAGCCTACAATGAGCAGTTCTTC. The chain uses TRBV5-4 and TRBJ2-1; D may be TRBD1 (6 bases). The ends were cut back, 6 bases at V and 2 bases at J, with 9 bases in the middle. Looked up from germline, CDR1 is SGHNT and CDR2 is YYREEE (reference sequence). This CDR3 has 13 amino acids.

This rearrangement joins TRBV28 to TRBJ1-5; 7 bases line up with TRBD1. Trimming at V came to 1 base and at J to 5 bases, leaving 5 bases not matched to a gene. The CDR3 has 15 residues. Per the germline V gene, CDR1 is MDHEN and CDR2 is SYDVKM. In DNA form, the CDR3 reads TGTGCCAGCAGTTTATACGGGACAGACGATCAGCCCCAGCATTTT. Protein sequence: CASSLYGTDDQPQHF.

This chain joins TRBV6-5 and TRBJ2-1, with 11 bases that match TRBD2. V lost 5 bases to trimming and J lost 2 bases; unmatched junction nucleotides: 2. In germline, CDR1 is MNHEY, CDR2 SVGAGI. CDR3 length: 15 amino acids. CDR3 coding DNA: TGTGCCAGCAGTGCGGGACTAGCGGCCTACAATGAGCAGTTCTTC. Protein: CASSAGLAAYNEQFF.